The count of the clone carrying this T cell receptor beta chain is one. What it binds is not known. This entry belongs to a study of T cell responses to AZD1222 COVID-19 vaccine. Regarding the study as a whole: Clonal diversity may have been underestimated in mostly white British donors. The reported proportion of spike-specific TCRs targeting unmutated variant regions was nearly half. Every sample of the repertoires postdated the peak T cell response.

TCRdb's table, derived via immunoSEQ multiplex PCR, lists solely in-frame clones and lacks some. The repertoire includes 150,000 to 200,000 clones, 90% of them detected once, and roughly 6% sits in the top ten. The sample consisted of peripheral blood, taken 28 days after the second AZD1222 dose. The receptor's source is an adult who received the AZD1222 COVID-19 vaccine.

CDR3 in DNA: TGTGCCAGCAGTTTAAACAGAAGCGGTGGCTACACCTTC. Translated, it gives CASSLNRSGGYTF. The genes are TRBV12-3 or TRBV12-4 and TRBJ1-2; D not resolved. This CDR3 contains 13 residues. Trimming removed 2 bases from V and 7 bases from J, with 11 bases in between.